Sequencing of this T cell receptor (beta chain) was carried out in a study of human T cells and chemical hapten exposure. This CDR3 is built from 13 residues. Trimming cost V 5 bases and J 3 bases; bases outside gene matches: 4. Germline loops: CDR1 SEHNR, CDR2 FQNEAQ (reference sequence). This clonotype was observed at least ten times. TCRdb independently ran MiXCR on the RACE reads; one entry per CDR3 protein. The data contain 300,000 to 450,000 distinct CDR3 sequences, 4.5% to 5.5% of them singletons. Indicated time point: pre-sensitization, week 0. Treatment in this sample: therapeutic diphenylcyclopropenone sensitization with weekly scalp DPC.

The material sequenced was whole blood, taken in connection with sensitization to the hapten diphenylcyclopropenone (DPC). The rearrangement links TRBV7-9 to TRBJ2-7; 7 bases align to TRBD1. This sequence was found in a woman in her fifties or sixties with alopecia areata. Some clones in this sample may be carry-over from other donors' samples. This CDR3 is CASSRRDSYEQYF. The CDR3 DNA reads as TGTGCCAGCAGCCGTCGGGACAGCTACGAGCAGTACTTC.